The following is a T cell receptor beta chain sequence with its context. Its antigen specificity is not known. The sample holds no much larger clone one base away, and base qualities are not on file. CDR1 and CDR2, per the germline V gene (reference sequence), are LGHDT and YNNKEL. The CDR3, from cysteine to phenylalanine, totals 13 residues. Of all the DNA, just the CDR3 is kept, 39 bases in frame from base 1. Ends trimmed: V by 2 bases, J by 7 bases; bases unmatched to a gene: 5. Sample treatment or condition, as interpreted from the label and publication: allogeneic hematopoietic cell transplantation with graft depleted of TCRalphabeta T cells and CD19 B cells. Transplant recipients were children who received TCRalphabeta/CD19-depleted allogeneic hematopoietic cell grafts. The library was made by PCR. The instrument given in TCRdb is Illumina HiSeq 2500. To normalize quantification of the TCRbeta repertoire, the TCR libraries were built with molecular barcoding that relied on unique molecular identifiers. Through fastp at Q25 and MiXCR, TCRdb rebuilt clones from the public reads, retaining in-frame beta chains. Rows are unified per CDR3 protein, each entry keeping the most common DNA and genes. The sample profile shows about 870,000 distinct CDR3 sequences; about 16% of them were found once. The ten most abundant clones make up 5% of the sample.

The data originate from a study of T-cell reconstitution after alpha-beta-depleted transplantation in children (dated by TCRdb to about 2016). Describing the broader study: The study quantitatively tracked T-cell immune reconstitution after TCRalphabeta/CD19-depleted allogeneic hematopoietic cell transplantation in children using TCR repertoire profiling.

The full study reports these points: The high TCRbeta diversity at day 60 in some patients was ascribed to recipient T cells and intrathymic progenitors that had survived conditioning. Over the following months the frequencies of hyperexpanded clones went down, and after one year T-cell counts and TCRbeta diversity were mostly credited to newly produced T cells. The apparently early alphabetaT-cell count recovery about two months after transplant was reportedly dependent on only several hundred rapidly expanded clones derived from non-depleted graft cells.

The V and J segments used are TRBV3-1 and TRBJ2-7; a stretch of 7 junction bases matches TRBD1. This specimen consisted of PBMCs, mostly from graft donor cells, obtained 360 days after TCRalphabeta/CD19-depleted stem cell transplant. The clonotype comes from a male patient aged 10 to 17 who had a stem cell transplant for acute lymphoblastic leukemia, so the T cells may come from the graft donor. The CDR3 here reads CASSQHGTAEQYF. The DNA sequence is TGTGCCAGCAGCCAACATGGGACAGCGGAGCAGTACTTC.